This T cell receptor (beta chain) was recovered during a study of blood T cell repertoires in COVID-19. Assay used: immunoSEQ multiplex PCR; TCRdb lists only in-frame clones, some missing. The table includes about 46,000 clones, approximately 83% detected once. V shed 0 bases and J 0 bases; nucleotides not matched to a gene: 5. Germline V gives CDR1 LGHDT, CDR2 YNNKEL (reference sequence). The CDR3 covers 17 residues. The TCR originated in a human donor in a cohort sampled during active COVID-19. The donor label of this sample is uncertain. V usage is TRBV3-1 (or the pseudogene TRBV3-2) and J usage is TRBJ2-1; 7 positions match TRBD2. Sample: peripheral blood. The CDR3 bases are TGTGCCAGCAGCCAAGAATGGGCTAGCGGCTCCTACAATGAGCAGTTCTTC. It translates to CASSQEWASGSYNEQFF.